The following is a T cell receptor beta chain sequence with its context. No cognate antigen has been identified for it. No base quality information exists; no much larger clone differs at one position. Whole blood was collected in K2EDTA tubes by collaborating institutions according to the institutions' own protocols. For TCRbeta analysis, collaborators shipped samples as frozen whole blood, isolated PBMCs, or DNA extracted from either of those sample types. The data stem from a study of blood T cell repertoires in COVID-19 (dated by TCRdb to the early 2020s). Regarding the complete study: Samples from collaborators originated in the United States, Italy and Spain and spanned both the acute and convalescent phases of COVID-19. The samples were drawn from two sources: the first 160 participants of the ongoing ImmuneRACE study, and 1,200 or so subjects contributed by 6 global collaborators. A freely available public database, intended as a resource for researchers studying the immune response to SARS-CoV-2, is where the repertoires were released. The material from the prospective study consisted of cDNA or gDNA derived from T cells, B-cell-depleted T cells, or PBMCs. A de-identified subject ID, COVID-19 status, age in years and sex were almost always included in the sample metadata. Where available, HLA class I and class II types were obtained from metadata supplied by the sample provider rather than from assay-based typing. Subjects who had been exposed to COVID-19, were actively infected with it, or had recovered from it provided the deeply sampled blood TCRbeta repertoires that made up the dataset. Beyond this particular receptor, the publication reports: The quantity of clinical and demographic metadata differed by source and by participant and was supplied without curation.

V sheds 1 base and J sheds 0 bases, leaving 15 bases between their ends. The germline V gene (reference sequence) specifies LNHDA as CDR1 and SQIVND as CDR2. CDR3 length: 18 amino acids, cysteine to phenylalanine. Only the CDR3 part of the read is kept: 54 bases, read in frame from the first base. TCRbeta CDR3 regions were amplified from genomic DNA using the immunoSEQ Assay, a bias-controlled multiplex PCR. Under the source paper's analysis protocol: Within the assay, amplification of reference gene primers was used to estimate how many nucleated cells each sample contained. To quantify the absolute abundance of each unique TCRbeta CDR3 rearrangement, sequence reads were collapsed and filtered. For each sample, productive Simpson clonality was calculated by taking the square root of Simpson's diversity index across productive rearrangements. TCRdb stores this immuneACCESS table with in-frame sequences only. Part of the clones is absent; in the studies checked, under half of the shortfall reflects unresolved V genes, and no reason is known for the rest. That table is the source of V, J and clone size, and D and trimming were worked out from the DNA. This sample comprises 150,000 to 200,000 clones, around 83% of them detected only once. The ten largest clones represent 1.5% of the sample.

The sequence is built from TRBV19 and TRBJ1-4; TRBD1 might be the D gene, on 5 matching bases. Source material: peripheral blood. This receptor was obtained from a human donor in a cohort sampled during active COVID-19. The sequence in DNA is TGTGCCAGTAGTATAGTACCGGGGGTAATATCAACTAATGAAAAACTGTTTTTT. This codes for CASSIVPGVISTNEKLFF.